The clone carrying this T cell receptor beta chain is labeled medium-sized (0.01 to 0.1%). The target antigen is unknown. The data were obtained in a study of T cells in narcolepsy. General study results and limits: Comparing one patient's CSF and blood CD4+ clonotypes highlighted HCRT- and TRIB2-specific autoreactive clonotypes.

Sequencing was performed with immunoSEQ multiplex PCR; in TCRdb, only in-frame clones are kept and a portion is missing. The table has about 2,500 clones, roughly 25% seen once; the top ten hold 4.4%. The clonotype comes from a human donor with narcolepsy. Sequenced sample: cultured CD4+ T cells from cerebrospinal fluid.

In DNA form, the CDR3 reads TGTGCCAGCAGGGCCGGGACAGGGGTCGACGAGCAGTACTTC. As protein: CASRAGTGVDEQYF. The gene calls are TRBV2 and TRBJ2-7, with TRBD1 matching over 10 bases. The CDR3 runs 14 residues. V lost 6 bases and J lost 5; bases outside the gene matches: 7. CDR1 SNHLY and CDR2 FYNNEI come from the germline V gene.